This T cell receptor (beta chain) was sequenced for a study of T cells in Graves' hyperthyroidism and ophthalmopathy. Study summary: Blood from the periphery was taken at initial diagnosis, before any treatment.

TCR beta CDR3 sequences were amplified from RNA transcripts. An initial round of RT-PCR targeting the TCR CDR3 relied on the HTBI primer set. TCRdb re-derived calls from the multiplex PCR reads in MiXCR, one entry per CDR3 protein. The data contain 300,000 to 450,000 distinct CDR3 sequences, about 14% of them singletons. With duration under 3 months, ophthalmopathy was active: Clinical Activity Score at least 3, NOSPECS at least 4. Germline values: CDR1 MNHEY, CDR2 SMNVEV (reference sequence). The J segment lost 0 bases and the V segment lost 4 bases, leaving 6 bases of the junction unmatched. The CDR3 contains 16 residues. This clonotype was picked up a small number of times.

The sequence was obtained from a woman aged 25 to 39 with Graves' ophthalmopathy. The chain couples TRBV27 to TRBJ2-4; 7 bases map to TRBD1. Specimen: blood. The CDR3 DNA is TGTGCCAGCAGTTCGCCGACAGGGCTAGCCAAAAACATTCAGTACTTC. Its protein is CASSSPTGLAKNIQYF.